This T cell receptor beta chain was recovered during a study of blood T cell repertoires in COVID-19. Study-level background: Samples representing acute and convalescent COVID-19 were sourced from the United States, Italy and Spain. From T cells, B-cell-depleted T cells, or PBMCs came the material, which was cDNA or gDNA.

This clone was seen a handful of times. In the original workflow: Amplification of reference gene primers was used by the study to estimate nucleated cell counts. Some clones are missing from TCRdb's copy, which holds only in-frame ones; the method was immunoSEQ multiplex PCR. V, J and clone size reflect that table, while D and trimming were determined from the DNA. Of about 180,000 clones listed, 80% to 85% are singletons. V trimming: 0 bases; J trimming: 4 bases; junction bases outside the gene matches: 7. This CDR3 spans 17 amino acids. Germline CDR1 reads PRHDT; CDR2 reads FYEKMQ (reference sequence).

This chain uses TRBV13 with TRBJ2-1, with 9 bases matching TRBD2. Sequenced material: peripheral blood. The sequence was collected from an elderly woman with COVID-19, enrolled during active disease. The CDR3 region has the DNA TGTGCCAGCAGCTTAGGCCCGATGAGCGGGAGGTACAATGAGCAGTTCTTC. This gives the protein CASSLGPMSGRYNEQFF.